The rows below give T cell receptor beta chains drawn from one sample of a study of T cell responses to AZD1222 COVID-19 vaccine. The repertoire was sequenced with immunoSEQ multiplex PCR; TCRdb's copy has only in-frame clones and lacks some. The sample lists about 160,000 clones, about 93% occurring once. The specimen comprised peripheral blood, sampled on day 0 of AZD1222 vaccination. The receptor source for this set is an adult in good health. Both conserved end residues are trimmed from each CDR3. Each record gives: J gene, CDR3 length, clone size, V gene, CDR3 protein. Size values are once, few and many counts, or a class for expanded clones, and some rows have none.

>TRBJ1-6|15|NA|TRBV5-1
ASSLGTASDLNSPLH
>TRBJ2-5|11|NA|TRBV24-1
ATSQNSWETQY
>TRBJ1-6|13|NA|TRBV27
ASRTGDSYNSPLH
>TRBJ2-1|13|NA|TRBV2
ASSERGSGYNEQF
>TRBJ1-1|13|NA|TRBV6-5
ASSYLRLGHTEAF
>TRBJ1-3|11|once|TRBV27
ASSLDRGHTIY
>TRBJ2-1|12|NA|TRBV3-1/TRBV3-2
ASRLAPEEIEQF
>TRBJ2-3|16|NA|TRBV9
ASSVGRDSPAAADTQY
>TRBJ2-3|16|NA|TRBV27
ASSLEYASGSWTDTQY
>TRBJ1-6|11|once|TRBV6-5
ASRMDLNSPLH
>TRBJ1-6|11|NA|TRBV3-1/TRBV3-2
ASSQDRDSPLH
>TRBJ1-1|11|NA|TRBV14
ASTARQNTEAF
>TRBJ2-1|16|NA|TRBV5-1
ASSGYGTSGGSYNEQF
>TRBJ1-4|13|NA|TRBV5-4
ASSLGGTANEKLF
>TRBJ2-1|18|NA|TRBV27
ASRTLVPLNPGLGHNEQF
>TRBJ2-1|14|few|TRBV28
ASSSSTGRGGNEQF
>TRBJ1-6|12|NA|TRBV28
ASSSGQGGSPLH
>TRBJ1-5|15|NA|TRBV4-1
ASSQNGGFPSNQPQH
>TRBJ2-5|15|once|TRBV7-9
ASSLAARGAYQETQY
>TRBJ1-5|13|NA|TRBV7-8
ASSLWYAQGQPQH
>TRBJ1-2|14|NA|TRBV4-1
ASSQDLSGFSYGYT
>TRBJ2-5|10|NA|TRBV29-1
SAPGPAGTQY
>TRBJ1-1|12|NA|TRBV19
ASSGYTTNTEAF
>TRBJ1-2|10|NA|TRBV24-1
ATSDSTGGYT
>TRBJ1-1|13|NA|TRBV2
ASSDAPRGRIRAF
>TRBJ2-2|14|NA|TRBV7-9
ASSPPGGGGPGELF
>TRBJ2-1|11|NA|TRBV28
ASIAGGINEQF
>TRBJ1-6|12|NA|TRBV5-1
ASSLDAGRSPLH
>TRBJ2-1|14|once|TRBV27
ASRPLGGPLYNEQF
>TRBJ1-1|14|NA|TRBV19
ASSTPLGRLNTEAF
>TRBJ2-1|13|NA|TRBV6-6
ASRGTSGRRDEQF
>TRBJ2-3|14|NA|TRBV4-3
ASSQDYGGRVFTQY
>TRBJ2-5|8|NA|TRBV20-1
SASVETQY
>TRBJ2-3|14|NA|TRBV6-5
ASSYPPGGGTDTQY
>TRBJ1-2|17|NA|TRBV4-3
ASSQGPGTGDYTNYGYT
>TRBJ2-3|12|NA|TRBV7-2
ASSPRQGDYTQY
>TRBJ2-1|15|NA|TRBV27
ASSLRGGTLSYNEQF
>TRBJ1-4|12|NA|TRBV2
ASSDRGGNEKLF
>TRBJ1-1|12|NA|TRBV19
ASSTSRWNTEAF
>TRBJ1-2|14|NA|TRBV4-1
ASSQDLAGVNYGYT